The 26 T cell receptor beta chains below come from one sample, sequenced in a study of beta chain features in type 1 diabetes. Investigators reverse transcribed all isolated RNA, so they sequenced expressed TCRB transcripts. Here immunoSEQ multiplex PCR was the method, and the copy in TCRdb shows in-frame clones only, minus some. The data hold 150,000 to 200,000 clones, with 7.5% to 10% observed a single time. Material: central memory CD4+ T cells from blood. Receptor source: a woman in her late teens or twenties in good health.

The chain has TRBV10-1 and TRBJ2-2; 8 bases agree with TRBD1. The V gene's germline CDR1 is WNHNN and CDR2 SYGVQD (reference sequence). Germline trimming cut 3 bases from V and 7 bases from J; bases unmatched to any gene: 10. The CDR3 is 16 residues long. The DNA of the CDR3 is TGCGCCAGCAGTGATAATCGGCAGGGGGCAATCGGGGAGCTGTTTTTT. Protein product: CASSDNRQGAIGELFF.

Only a few counts were recorded for this clone. This chain connects TRBV9 to TRBJ2-1; D is ambiguous. The CDR3 consists of 17 residues. The germline CDR1 and CDR2 sequences are SGDLS and YYNGEE. V was cut by 4 bases and J by 0 bases, with 17 bases left in between. CDR3 amino acids: CASSPGPQRDSYNEQFF. CDR3 DNA: TGTGCCAGCAGCCCCGGCCCCCAGCGAGACTCCTACAATGAGCAGTTCTTC. The complete variable domain, with remaining parts taken from reference TRBV9 and TRBJ2-1, reads DSGVTQTPKHLITATGQRVTLRCSPRSGDLSVYWYQQSLDQGLQFLIQYYNGEERAKGNILERFSAQQFPDLHSELNLSSLELGDSALYFCASSPGPQRDSYNEQFFGPGTRLTVL.

There are a few counts of this clone. The rearrangement joins TRBV7-9 to TRBJ2-5, with D possibly being TRBD1 (5 bases). From germline, CDR1 is SEHNR and CDR2 FQNEAQ (reference sequence). This CDR3 comprises 13 residues. Trimming took 8 bases from V and 2 from J, leaving 12 bases between them. The CDR3 sequence is CASHLAGQETQYF. The CDR3 DNA follows: TGTGCCAGCCACCTGGCAGGGCAAGAGACCCAGTACTTC. Together with reference TRBV7-9 and TRBJ2-5, the CDR3 gives the full variable domain: DTGVSQNPRHKITKRGQNVTFRCDPISEHNRLYWYRQTLGQGPEFLTYFQNEAQLEKSRLLSDRFSAERPKGSFSTLEIQRTEQGDSAMYLCASHLAGQETQYFGPGTRLLVL.

The chain joins TRBV6-5 to TRBJ2-2; 10 nucleotides match TRBD2. The V segment lost 6 bases and the J segment 6 bases; nucleotides outside the gene matches: 4. This CDR3 is built from 14 residues. Looked up from germline, CDR1 is MNHEY and CDR2 is SVGAGI. The CDR3 spells CASRGSGRAGELFF. The CDR3 DNA reads TGTGCCAGCAGGGGGAGCGGGAGGGCCGGGGAGCTGTTTTTT.

DNA of the CDR3: TGTGCTAGTGGTTCCCCCCCAGGAACCCAGTACTTC. Its translation is CASGSPPGTQYF. The chain combines TRBV12-5 with TRBJ2-5, with no clear D. Deletions cut 4 bases from V and 8 bases from J, with 11 bases between. Germline V gene data show CDR1 as LGHNT and CDR2 as FRNRAP. CDR3 length equals 12 residues.

This chain uses TRBV6-1 with TRBJ1-2; possibly TRBD1 for D (6 bases). Germline V gene sequence: CDR1 MNHNS, CDR2 SASEGT. The CDR3 totals 13 residues. With 3 bases removed from V and 4 bases from J, the gap between germline ends came to 9 bases. CDR3 protein: CASSDRTVYGYTF. CDR3 sequence (DNA): TGTGCCAGCAGTGACCGGACAGTCTATGGCTACACCTTC.

This clone appeared a few times. The CDR3, as DNA: TGTGCCAGCATCGGGGGGGGCTACGAGCAGTACTTC. Translated, it gives CASIGGGYEQYF. The J gene is TRBJ2-7, the V gene TRBV2; 8 nucleotides match TRBD2. V shed 7 bases and J 3 bases; nucleotides not matched to a gene: 2. This CDR3 is built from 12 residues. The germline CDR1 and CDR2 sequences are SNHLY and FYNNEI. Based on the CDR3 plus reference TRBV2 and TRBJ2-7, the full variable domain is EPEVTQTPSHQVTQMGQEVILRCVPISNHLYFYWYRQILGQKVEFLVSFYNNEISEKSEIFDDQFSVERPDGSNFTLKIRSTKLEDSAMYFCASIGGGYEQYFGPGTRLTVT.

The chain carries TRBV18 and TRBJ1-1; no firm D call. Between the trimmed V and J ends, which lost 3 bases and 2 bases, there was a span of 10 bases. There are 14 residues in the CDR3. Germline loops: CDR1 KGHSH, CDR2 LQKENI. The CDR3: CASSPDLTNTEAFF. The CDR3 DNA follows: TGTGCCAGCTCACCTGATTTGACAAACACTGAAGCTTTCTTT. Using reference TRBV18 and TRBJ1-1 for the parts outside the CDR3, the full variable domain is NAGVMQNPRHLVRRRGQEARLRCSPMKGHSHVYWYRQLPEEGLKFMVYLQKENIIDESGMPKERFSAEFPKEGPSILRIQQVVRGDSAAYFCASSPDLTNTEAFFGQGTRLTVV.

There are a few counts of this clone. The chain has TRBV7-2 and TRBJ2-5, with D possibly TRBD2 on 5 matching bases. Germline V lookup: CDR1 SGHTA, CDR2 FQGNSA. The CDR3 has 12 residues. The ends were cut back, 5 bases at V and 4 bases at J, with 8 bases in the middle. CDR3 sequence (DNA): TGTGCCAGCAGCCAAGGACTAGAGACCCAGTACTTC. Its protein is CASSQGLETQYF.

This clone was observed many times. In DNA, the CDR3 is TGTGCCAGCAGTTACTCTACAGGGGACTATGGCTACACCTTC. As protein: CASSYSTGDYGYTF. The chain is built from TRBV6-6 and TRBJ1-2, with 7 bases lining up with TRBD1. CDR3 length: 14 residues. Germline loops: CDR1 MNHNY, CDR2 SVGAGI (reference sequence). Trimming took 0 bases from V and 3 from J; bases not matched to a gene: 1.

The rearrangement links TRBV7-9 to TRBJ2-3; no clear D gene. Between the trimmed V and J ends, which lost 3 bases and 2 bases, there was a span of 18 bases. This CDR3 comprises 17 residues. Germline assignment: CDR1 SEHNR and CDR2 FQNEAQ (reference sequence). The CDR3 DNA follows: TGTGCCAGCAGCTTTACTGACTCCTCCCCTTTCACAGATACGCAGTATTTT. Amino acids: CASSFTDSSPFTDTQYF.

This clone appeared a few times. The chain couples TRBV7-9 to TRBJ2-2; a possible D gene is TRBD1 (5 bases). Deletions cut 3 bases from V and 0 bases from J, with 8 bases between. The CDR3 totals 15 residues. Germline CDR1 and CDR2: SEHNR and FQNEAQ (reference sequence). This CDR3 is CASSLLQANTGELFF. CDR3 in DNA: TGTGCCAGCAGCTTGTTACAGGCGAACACCGGGGAGCTGTTTTTT. Drawing the rest from reference TRBV7-9 and TRBJ2-2, the complete variable domain is DTGVSQNPRHKITKRGQNVTFRCDPISEHNRLYWYRQTLGQGPEFLTYFQNEAQLEKSRLLSDRFSAERPKGSFSTLEIQRTEQGDSAMYLCASSLLQANTGELFFGEGSRLTVL.

This chain links TRBV27 with TRBJ2-7, with D perhaps matching TRBD2 (5 bases). V lost 5 bases and J 0 bases, leaving 14 bases between the germline ends. The length of the CDR3 is 15 residues. Germline V gene lookup returns CDR1 MNHEY and CDR2 SMNVEV (reference sequence). DNA of the CDR3: TGTGCCAGCAGTCCAGGACTGAGCCACTCCTACGAGCAGTACTTC. Amino acid sequence: CASSPGLSHSYEQYF.

The chain couples TRBV5-1 to TRBJ2-5; D perhaps matches TRBD2 (5 bases). This CDR3 region has 15 residues. Germline V lookup: CDR1 SGHRS, CDR2 YFSETQ. The germline V and J ends were trimmed by 4 bases and 1 base, with 14 bases remaining between them. The CDR3 here is CASSPGNPAQETQYF. As DNA, the CDR3 is TGCGCCAGCAGCCCGGGGAATCCAGCCCAAGAGACCCAGTACTTC.

The gene calls are TRBV5-1 and TRBJ1-3; D remains unclear. This CDR3 spans 14 amino acids. CDR1 and CDR2 from the germline V gene are SGHRS and YFSETQ. Trimming took 0 bases from V and 0 from J, leaving 4 bases between them. Written as DNA, the CDR3 is TGCGCCAGCAGCTTGGCAAACTCTGGAAACACCATATATTTT. Encoded protein: CASSLANSGNTIYF. Together with reference TRBV5-1 and TRBJ1-3, the CDR3 gives the full variable domain: KAGVTQTPRYLIKTRGQQVTLSCSPISGHRSVSWYQQTPGQGLQFLFEYFSETQRNKGNFPGRFSGRQFSNSRSEMNVSTLELGDSALYLCASSLANSGNTIYFGEGSWLTVV.

This clone was found a few times. The V gene is TRBV2, the J gene TRBJ2-7; 7 positions match TRBD1. There are 14 residues in the CDR3. V was clipped by 3 bases and J by 1 base; unmatched bases: 3. Germline V gene sequence: CDR1 SNHLY, CDR2 FYNNEI. Here the CDR3 reads CASSDGGQSYEQYF. The CDR3, as DNA: TGTGCCAGCAGTGATGGGGGACAGTCCTACGAGCAGTACTTC.

This clone has a handful of counts. Other DNA sequences in this specimen translate into the identical CDR3. The rearrangement uses TRBV18 and TRBJ1-1; D is uncertain. There are 14 residues in the CDR3. Deletions cut 2 bases from V and 0 bases from J, with 7 bases between. Germline V gene data show CDR1 as KGHSH and CDR2 as LQKENI. CDR3 sequence: CASSPGQLNTEAFF. CDR3 in DNA: TGTGCCAGCTCACCAGGGCAGCTGAACACTGAAGCTTTCTTT.

This clone was picked up a small number of times. The rearrangement links TRBV5-1 to TRBJ1-1; D not certain. Trimming shortened V by 4 bases and J by 11 bases, and 18 bases separated the two germline ends. The CDR3 totals 13 residues. Germline V gives CDR1 SGHRS, CDR2 YFSETQ. Written as DNA, the CDR3 is TGCGCCAGCAGCCAAGAGTTTAAATCGCCCGCTTTCTTT. It yields the protein CASSQEFKSPAFF.

In this sample, this clone turned up a few times. The chain employs TRBV18 and TRBJ1-1; 7 positions agree with TRBD1. The CDR3 runs to 14 residues. V shed 2 bases, J shed 11 bases, and the junction held 11 bases outside the gene matches. From germline, CDR1 is KGHSH and CDR2 LQKENI. Here the CDR3 reads CASSPGETGLLAFF. For the CDR3, the DNA is TGTGCCAGCTCACCAGGAGAGACAGGGCTTCTCGCTTTCTTT.

This clone has just a few counts. The V call is TRBV6-5, the J call TRBJ2-6, with D possibly TRBD1 on 5 matching bases. In germline, CDR1 is MNHEY, CDR2 SVGAGI. This CDR3 is built from 15 residues. Between the trimmed V and J ends, which lost 2 bases and 2 bases, there was a span of 7 bases. CDR3 loop: CASSYRGTGANVLTF. CDR3 in DNA: TGTGCCAGCAGTTACAGGGGAACTGGGGCCAACGTCCTGACTTTC.

The V gene is TRBV10-3, the J gene TRBJ2-1; 7 nucleotides match TRBD1. There are 14 residues in the CDR3. Germline loops: CDR1 ENHRY, CDR2 SYGVKD. V trimming: 5 bases; J trimming: 7 bases; junction bases outside the gene matches: 8. The CDR3 here is CAISLAGTENEQFF. The CDR3 coding sequence is TGTGCCATCAGTCTTGCCGGGACAGAAAATGAGCAGTTCTTC.

The chain employs TRBV7-2 and TRBJ1-2, with 7 bases aligning to TRBD1. Germline V gene lookup returns CDR1 SGHTA and CDR2 FQGNSA. The V gene end was trimmed by 5 bases and the J gene end by 6 bases; junction bases not matched to a gene: 6. The length of the CDR3 is 13 residues. In DNA, the CDR3 is TGTGCCAGCAGCCCTGGGACAGTGGATGGCTACACCTTC. It specifies CASSPGTVDGYTF.

CDR3 sequence: CASSVEVFDRGSGYTF. Here the CDR3 DNA reads TGTGCCAGCAGCGTAGAAGTATTTGACAGGGGGTCCGGCTACACCTTC. The rearrangement links TRBV9 to TRBJ1-2; 9 positions match TRBD1. Germline V lookup: CDR1 SGDLS, CDR2 YYNGEE. With V trimmed by 0 bases and J by 8 bases, 11 bases remained unmatched. The CDR3 totals 16 residues.

CDR3 nucleotide sequence: TGTGCCAGCAGTTCCCTCCCAGATACGCAGTATTTT. Its translation: CASSSLPDTQYF. The chain has TRBV6-1 and TRBJ2-3; D unclear. Deletions cut 5 bases from V and 4 bases from J, with 7 bases between. The CDR3 runs 12 residues. Germline V gives CDR1 MNHNS, CDR2 SASEGT.

This clone was picked up a small number of times. The rearrangement links TRBV5-4 to TRBJ1-6, with 9 bases lining up with TRBD1. Per the germline V gene, CDR1 is SGHNT and CDR2 is YYREEE (reference sequence). The CDR3 length is 14 residues. Losses at the gene ends were 5 bases for V and 6 bases for J; bases not matched to a gene: 3. The CDR3 spells CASSWGQGNSPLHF. The CDR3 nucleotides read TGTGCCAGCAGTTGGGGACAGGGTAATTCACCCCTCCACTTT. Full variable domain (missing parts from reference TRBV5-4 and TRBJ1-6): ETGVTQSPTHLIKTRGQQVTLRCSSQSGHNTVSWYQQALGQGPQFIFQYYREEENGRGNFPPRFSGLQFPNYSSELNVNALELDDSALYLCASSWGQGNSPLHFGNGTRLTVT.

This chain links TRBV4-2 with TRBJ2-2, with TRBD1 matching 10 bases. The V gene end was trimmed by 2 bases and the J gene end by 2 bases; junction bases not matched to a gene: 5. There are 17 residues in the CDR3. The germline gives CDR1 LGHNA, CDR2 YNFKEQ. DNA for the CDR3: TGTGCCAGCAGCCAAACGGGGACAGGGGCTAACACCGGGGAGCTGTTTTTT. Its protein product is CASSQTGTGANTGELFF.